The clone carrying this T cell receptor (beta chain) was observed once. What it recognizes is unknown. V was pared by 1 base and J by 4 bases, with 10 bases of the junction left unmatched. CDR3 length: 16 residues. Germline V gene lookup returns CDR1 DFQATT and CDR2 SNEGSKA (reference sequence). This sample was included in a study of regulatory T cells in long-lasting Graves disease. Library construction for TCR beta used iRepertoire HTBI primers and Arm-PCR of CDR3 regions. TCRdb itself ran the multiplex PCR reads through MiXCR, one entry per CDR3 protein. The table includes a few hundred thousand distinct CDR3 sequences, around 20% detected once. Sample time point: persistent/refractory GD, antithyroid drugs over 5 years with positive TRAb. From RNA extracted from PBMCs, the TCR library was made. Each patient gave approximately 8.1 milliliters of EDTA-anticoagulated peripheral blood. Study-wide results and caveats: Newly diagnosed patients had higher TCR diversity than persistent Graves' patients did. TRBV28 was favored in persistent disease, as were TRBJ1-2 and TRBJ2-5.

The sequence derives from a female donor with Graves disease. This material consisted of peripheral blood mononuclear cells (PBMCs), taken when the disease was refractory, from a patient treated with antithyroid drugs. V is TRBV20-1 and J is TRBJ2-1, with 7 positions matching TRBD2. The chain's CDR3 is CSARVGGRYAYNEQFF. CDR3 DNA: TGCAGTGCTAGAGTTGGCGGGAGATACGCATACAATGAGCAGTTCTTC.